This TCR beta chain emerged from a study of T cells of healthy individuals. The CDR3 consists of 18 residues. The germline gives CDR1 SGHTA, CDR2 FQGNSA. Trimming cost V 2 bases and J 0 bases; bases outside gene matches: 9. TCRdb ran MiXCR on the 5' RACE reads and lists one entry per CDR3 protein. The sample lists roughly 87,000 distinct CDR3 sequences; approximately 16% were seen once. This clonotype has at least ten counts. The chain employs TRBV7-2 and TRBJ2-4; 8 bases agree with TRBD2. This TCR derives from a human donor in good health. CDR3 sequence: CASSLNPSGPLAKNIQYF. The CDR3 DNA is TGTGCCAGCAGCTTAAATCCTAGCGGGCCATTAGCCAAAAACATTCAGTACTTC. The full variable domain, in which reference TRBV7-2 and TRBJ2-4 provide the parts outside the CDR3, is GAGVSQSPSNKVTEKGKDVELRCDPISGHTALYWYRQSLGQGLEFLIYFQGNSAPDKSGLPSDRFSAERTGGSVSTLTIQRTQQEDSAVYLCASSLNPSGPLAKNIQYFGAGTRLSVL.